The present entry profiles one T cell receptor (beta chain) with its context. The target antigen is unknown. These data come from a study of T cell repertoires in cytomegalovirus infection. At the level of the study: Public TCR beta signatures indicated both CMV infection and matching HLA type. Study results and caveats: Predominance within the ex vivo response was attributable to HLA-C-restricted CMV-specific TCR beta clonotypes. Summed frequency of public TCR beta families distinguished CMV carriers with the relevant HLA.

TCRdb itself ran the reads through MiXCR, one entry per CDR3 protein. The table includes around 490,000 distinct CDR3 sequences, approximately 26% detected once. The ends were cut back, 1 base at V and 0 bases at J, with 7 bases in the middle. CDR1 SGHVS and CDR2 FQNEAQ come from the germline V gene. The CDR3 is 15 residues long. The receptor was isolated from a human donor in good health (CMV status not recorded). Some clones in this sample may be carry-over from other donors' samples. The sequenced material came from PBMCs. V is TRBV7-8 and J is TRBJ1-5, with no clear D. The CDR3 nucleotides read TGTGCCAGCAGCTTAGAAGTAGTTAGCAATCAGCCCCAGCATTTT. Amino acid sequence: CASSLEVVSNQPQHF.